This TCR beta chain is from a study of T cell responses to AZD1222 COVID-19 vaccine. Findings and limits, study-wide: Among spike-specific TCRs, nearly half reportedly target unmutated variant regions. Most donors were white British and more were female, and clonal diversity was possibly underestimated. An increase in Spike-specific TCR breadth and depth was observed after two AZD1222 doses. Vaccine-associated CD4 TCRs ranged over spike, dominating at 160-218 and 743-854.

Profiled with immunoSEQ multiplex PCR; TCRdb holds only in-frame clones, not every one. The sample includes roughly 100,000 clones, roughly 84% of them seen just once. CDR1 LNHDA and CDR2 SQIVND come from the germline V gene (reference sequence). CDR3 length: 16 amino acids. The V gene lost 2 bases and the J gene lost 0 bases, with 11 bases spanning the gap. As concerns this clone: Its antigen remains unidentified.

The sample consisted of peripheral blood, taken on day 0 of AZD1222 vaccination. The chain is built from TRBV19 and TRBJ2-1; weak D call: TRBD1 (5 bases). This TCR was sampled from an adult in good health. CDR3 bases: TGTGCCAGTAGTATAAAGGGGCCCCGCTCCTACAATGAGCAGTTCTTC. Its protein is CASSIKGPRSYNEQFF. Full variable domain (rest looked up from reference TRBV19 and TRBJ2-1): DGGITQSPKYLFRKEGQNVTLSCEQNLNHDAMYWYRQDPGQGLRLIYYSQIVNDFQKGDIAEGYSVSREKKESFPLTVTSAQKNPTAFYLCASSIKGPRSYNEQFFGPGTRLTVL.